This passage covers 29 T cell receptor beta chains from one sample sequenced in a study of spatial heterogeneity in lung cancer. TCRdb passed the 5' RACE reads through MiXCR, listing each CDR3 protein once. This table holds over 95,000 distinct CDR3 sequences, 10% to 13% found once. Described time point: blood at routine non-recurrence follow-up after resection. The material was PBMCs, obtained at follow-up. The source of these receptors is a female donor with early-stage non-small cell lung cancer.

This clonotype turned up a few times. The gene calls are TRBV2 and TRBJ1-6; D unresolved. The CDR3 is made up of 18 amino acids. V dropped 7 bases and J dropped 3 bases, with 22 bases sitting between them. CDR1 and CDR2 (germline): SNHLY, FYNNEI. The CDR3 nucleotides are TGTGCCAGCACCGGAATCTCCTTTTCCCGGATCTATAATTCACCCCTCCACTTT. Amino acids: CASTGISFSRIYNSPLHF.

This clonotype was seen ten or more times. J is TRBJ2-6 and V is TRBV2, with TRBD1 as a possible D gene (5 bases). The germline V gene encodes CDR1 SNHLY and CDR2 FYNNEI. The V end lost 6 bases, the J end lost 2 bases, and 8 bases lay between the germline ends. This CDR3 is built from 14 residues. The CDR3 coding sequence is TGTGCCAGCAGACCAGGGACTGGGGCCAACGTCCTGACTTTC. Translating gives CASRPGTGANVLTF.

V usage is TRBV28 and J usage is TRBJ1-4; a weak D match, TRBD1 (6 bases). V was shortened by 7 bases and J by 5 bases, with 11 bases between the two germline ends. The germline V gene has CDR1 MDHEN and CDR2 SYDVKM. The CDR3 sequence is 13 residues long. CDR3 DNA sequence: TGTGCCAGCAAATGGGGGCGGAATGAAAAACTGTTTTTT. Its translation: CASKWGRNEKLFF.

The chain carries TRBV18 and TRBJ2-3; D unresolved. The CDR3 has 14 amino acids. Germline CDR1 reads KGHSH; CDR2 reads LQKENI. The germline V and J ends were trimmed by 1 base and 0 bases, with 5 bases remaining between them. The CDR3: CASSPLQSTDTQYF. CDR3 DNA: TGTGCCAGCTCACCACTCCAGAGCACAGATACGCAGTATTTT.

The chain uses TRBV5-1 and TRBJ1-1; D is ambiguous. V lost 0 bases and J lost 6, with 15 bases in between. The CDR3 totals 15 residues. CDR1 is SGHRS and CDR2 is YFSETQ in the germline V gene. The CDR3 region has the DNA TGCGCCAGCAGCTTGGTTCCCTTAATGGCGGCTGAAGCTTTCTTT. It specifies CASSLVPLMAAEAFF.

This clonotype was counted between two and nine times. CDR3 sequence: CSASQRPTDTQYF. In nucleotides, the CDR3 is TGCAGTGCTAGTCAGAGACCGACAGATACGCAGTATTTT. J is TRBJ2-3 and V is TRBV20-1; unclear D gene. The germline V gene has CDR1 DFQATT and CDR2 SNEGSKA (reference sequence). Between the trimmed V and J ends, which lost 3 bases and 3 bases, there was a span of 10 bases. This CDR3 is built from 13 residues.

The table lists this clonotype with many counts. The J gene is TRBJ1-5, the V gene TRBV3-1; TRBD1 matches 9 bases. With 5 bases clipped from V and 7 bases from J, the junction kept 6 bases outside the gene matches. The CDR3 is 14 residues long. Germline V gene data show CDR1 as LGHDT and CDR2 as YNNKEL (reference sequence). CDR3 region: CASSFRQGDQPQHF. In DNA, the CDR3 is TGTGCCAGCAGCTTTCGACAGGGGGACCAGCCCCAGCATTTT.

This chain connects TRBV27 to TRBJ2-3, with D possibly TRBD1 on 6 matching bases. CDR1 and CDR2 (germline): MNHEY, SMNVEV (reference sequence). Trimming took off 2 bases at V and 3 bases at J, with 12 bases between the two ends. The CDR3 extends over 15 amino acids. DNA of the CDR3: TGTGCCAGCAGTTTAGACTGGGGGACAACAGATACGCAGTATTTT. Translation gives CASSLDWGTTDTQYF.

The CDR3: CASSPNRDSPLHF. The CDR3 DNA is TGTGCCAGCTCACCAAATAGAGATTCACCCCTCCACTTT. The genes are TRBV18 and TRBJ1-6; D is ambiguous. The CDR3 is 13 residues long. The germline V and J ends were trimmed by 2 bases and 8 bases, with 7 bases remaining between them. Germline V gene lookup returns CDR1 KGHSH and CDR2 LQKENI.

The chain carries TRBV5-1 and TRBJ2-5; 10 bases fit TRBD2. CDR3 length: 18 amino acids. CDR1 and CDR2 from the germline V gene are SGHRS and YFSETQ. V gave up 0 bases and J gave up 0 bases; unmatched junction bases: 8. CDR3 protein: CASSLVPSGSEYQETQYF. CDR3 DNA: TGCGCCAGCAGCTTGGTACCTAGCGGGAGTGAGTACCAAGAGACCCAGTACTTC.

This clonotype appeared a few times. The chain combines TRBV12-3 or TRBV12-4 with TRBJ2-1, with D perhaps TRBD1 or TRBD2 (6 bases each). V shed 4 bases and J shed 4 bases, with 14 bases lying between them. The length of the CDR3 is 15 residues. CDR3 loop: CASSWGARIYNEQFF. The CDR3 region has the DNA TGTGCCAGCAGTTGGGGGGCGCGGATTTACAATGAGCAGTTCTTC.

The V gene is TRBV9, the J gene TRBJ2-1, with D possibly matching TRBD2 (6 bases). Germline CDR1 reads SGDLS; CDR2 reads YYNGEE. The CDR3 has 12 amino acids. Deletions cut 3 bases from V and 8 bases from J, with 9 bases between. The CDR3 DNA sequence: TGTGCCAGCAGCGGACTAGTCGATGAGCAGTTCTTC. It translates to CASSGLVDEQFF.

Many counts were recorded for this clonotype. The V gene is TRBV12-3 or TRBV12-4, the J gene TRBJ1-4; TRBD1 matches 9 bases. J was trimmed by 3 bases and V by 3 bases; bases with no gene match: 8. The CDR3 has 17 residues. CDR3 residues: CASSLTGQGMANEKLFF. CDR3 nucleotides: TGTGCCAGCAGTTTGACGGGACAGGGTATGGCTAATGAAAAACTGTTTTTT.

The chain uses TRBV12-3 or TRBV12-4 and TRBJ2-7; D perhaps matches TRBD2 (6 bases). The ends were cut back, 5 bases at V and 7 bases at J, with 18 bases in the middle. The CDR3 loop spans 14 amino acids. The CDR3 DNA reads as TGTGCCAGCAGTCTACAGGAGGGACTTGGAGAGCAGTACGTC. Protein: CASSLQEGLGEQYV.

The CDR3 nucleotides read TGTGCCACCAGTGATTTTCGACTGAATGAGCAGTTCTTC. This sequence encodes CATSDFRLNEQFF. The chain links TRBV24-1 to TRBJ2-1; D not resolved. This CDR3 region has 13 residues. The ends were cut back, 1 base at V and 7 bases at J, with 7 bases in the middle. The germline CDR1 and CDR2 sequences are KGHDR and SFDVKD.

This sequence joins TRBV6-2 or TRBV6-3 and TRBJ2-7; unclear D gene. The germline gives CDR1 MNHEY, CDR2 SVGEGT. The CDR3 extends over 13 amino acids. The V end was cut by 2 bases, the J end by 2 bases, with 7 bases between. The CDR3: CASSYGRAYEQYF. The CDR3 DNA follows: TGTGCCAGCAGTTACGGTAGGGCCTACGAGCAGTACTTC.

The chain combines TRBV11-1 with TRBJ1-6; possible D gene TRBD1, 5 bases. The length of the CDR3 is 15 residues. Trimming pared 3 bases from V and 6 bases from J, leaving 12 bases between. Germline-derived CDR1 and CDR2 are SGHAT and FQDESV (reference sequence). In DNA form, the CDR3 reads TGTGCCAGCAGCTTCGGCAGGGCGAGTAATTCACCCCTCCACTTT. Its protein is CASSFGRASNSPLHF.

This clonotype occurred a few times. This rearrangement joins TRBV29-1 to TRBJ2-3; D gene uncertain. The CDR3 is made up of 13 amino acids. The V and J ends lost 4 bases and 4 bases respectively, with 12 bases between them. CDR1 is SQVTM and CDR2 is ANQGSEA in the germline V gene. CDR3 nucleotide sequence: TGCAGCGTTGTGGTGGACCCCCCAGATACGCAGTATTTT. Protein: CSVVVDPPDTQYF.

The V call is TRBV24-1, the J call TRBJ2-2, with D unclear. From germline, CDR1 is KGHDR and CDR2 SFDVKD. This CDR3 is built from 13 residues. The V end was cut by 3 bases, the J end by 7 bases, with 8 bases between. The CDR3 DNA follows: TGTGCCACCAGTGATGGGGATGTCGGGGAGCTGTTTTTT. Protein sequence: CATSDGDVGELFF.

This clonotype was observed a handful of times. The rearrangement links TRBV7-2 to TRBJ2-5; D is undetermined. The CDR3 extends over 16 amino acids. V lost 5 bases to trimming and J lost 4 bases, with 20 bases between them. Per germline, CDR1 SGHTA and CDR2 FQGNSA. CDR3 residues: CASSPSIGYPGETQYF. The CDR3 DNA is TGTGCCAGCAGCCCGTCTATCGGGTATCCGGGAGAGACCCAGTACTTC.

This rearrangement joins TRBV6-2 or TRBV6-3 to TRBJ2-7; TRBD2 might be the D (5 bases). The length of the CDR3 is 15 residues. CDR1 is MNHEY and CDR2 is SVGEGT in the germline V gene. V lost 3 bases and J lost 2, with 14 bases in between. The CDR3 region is CASSYYAAGAYEQYV. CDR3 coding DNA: TGTGCCAGCAGTTATTATGCTGCCGGGGCCTACGAGCAGTACGTC.

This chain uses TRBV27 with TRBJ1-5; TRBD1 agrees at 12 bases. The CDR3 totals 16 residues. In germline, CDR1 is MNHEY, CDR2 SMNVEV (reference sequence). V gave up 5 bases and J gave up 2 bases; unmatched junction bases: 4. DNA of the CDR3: TGTGCCAGCAGTCCGGGGACAGGGGGCGGCAATCAGCCCCAGCATTTT. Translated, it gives CASSPGTGGGNQPQHF.

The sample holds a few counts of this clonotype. The CDR3 is CASSLGGQSSSYNEQFF. The CDR3 region has the DNA TGTGCCAGCAGCTTAGGAGGACAGTCGAGCTCCTACAATGAGCAGTTCTTC. The chain couples TRBV5-4 to TRBJ2-1; TRBD1 might be the D (6 bases). Trimming removed 2 bases at V and 0 bases at J, with 15 bases between. Germline-derived CDR1 and CDR2 are SGHNT and YYREEE (reference sequence). This CDR3 is 17 amino acids long.

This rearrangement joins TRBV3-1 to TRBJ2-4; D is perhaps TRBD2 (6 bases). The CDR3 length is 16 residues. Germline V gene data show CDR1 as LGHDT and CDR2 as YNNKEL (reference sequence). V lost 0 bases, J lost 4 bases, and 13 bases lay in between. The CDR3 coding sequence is TGTGCCAGCAGCCAAGATCCGGCTAGCGCGAAAAACATTCAGTACTTC. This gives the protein CASSQDPASAKNIQYF. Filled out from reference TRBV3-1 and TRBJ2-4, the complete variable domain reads DTAVSQTPKYLVTQMGNDKSIKCEQNLGHDTMYWYKQDSKKFLKIMFSYNNKELIINETVPNRFSPKSPDKAHLNLHINSLELGDSAVYFCASSQDPASAKNIQYFGAGTRLSVL.

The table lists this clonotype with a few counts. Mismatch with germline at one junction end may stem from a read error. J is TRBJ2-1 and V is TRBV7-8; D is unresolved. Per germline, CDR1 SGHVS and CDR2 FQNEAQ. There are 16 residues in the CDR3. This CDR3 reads CASSVAFWGSDNEQFF. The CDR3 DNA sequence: TGTGCCAGCAGCGTAGCCTTCTGGGGATCGGACAATGAGCAGTTCTTC.

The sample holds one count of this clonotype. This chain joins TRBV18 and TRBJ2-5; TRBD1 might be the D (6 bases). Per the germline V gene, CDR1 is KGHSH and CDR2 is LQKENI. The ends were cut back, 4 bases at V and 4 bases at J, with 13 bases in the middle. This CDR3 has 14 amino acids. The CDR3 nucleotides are TGTGCCAGCTCACGGGTCCAGGGGCCAGAGACCCAGTACTTC. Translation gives CASSRVQGPETQYF.

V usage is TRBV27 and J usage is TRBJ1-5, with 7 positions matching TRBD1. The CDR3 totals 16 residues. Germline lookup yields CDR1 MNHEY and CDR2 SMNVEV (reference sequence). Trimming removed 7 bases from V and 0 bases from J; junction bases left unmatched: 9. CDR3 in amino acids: CASNPQDRYSNQPQHF. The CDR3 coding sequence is TGTGCCAGCAATCCACAGGACAGGTATAGCAATCAGCCCCAGCATTTT.

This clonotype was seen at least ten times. The DNA of the CDR3 is TGTGCCAGCAGTTTAGGCGGGAGGGCCCTAAATGAGCAGTTCTTC. Protein sequence: CASSLGGRALNEQFF. This sequence joins TRBV28 and TRBJ2-1; TRBD2 matches 9 bases. The CDR3 runs to 15 residues. Unmatched junction bases numbered 6, after V lost 2 bases and J lost 7 bases. CDR1 is MDHEN, CDR2 SYDVKM, per germline.

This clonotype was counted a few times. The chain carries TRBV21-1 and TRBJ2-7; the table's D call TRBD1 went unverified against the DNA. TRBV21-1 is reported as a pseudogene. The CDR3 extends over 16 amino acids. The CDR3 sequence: CASSEGSTGPSYEQYV. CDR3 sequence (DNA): TGTGCCAGCAGTGAAGGGAGCACAGGGCCCTCCTACGAGCAGTACGTC.